A selection of T cell receptor beta chains follows, all from one sample in a study of siplizumab effects on memory and regulatory T cells. Clones were sequenced by immunoSEQ multiplex PCR, and TCRdb holds only the in-frame ones, with some missing. Of about 91,000 clones listed, around 97% are singletons. The sequencing input was naive CD4+ T cells sorted from blood. The receptors were gathered from a human donor in good health. Each CDR3 is given with its conserved first and last residue. D genes are given only for firm matches.

v_call: TRBV6-5
j_call: TRBJ1-4
cdr3_length: 15
d_call: TRBD1
cdr3_nt: TGTGCCAGCAGCAATACAGGGGCGACCAATGAAAAACTGTTTTTT
cdr3_aa: CASSNTGATNEKLFF

v_call: TRBV13
j_call: TRBJ2-1
cdr3_length: 16
d_call: TRBD2
cdr3_nt: TGTGCCAGCAGCCCGCCCCGTAGCGGGGCGAACAATGAGCAGTTCTTC
cdr3_aa: CASSPPRSGANNEQFF

v_call: TRBV7-9
j_call: TRBJ2-1
cdr3_length: 11
d_call: -
cdr3_nt: TGTGCCAGCAGCTTAGGGAAGAGGCAGTTCTTC
cdr3_aa: CASSLGKRQFF

v_call: TRBV29-1
j_call: TRBJ2-2
cdr3_length: 15
d_call: TRBD1
cdr3_nt: TGCAGCGGAACGACAGGGGGGGTGAACACCGGGGAGCTGTTTTTT
cdr3_aa: CSGTTGGVNTGELFF

v_call: TRBV19
j_call: TRBJ2-1
cdr3_length: 15
d_call: -
cdr3_nt: TGTGCCAGTAGTAATGACAGGTCCTCCTACAATGAGCAGTTCTTC
cdr3_aa: CASSNDRSSYNEQFF

v_call: TRBV5-1
j_call: TRBJ1-1
cdr3_length: 18
d_call: -
cdr3_nt: TGCGCCAGCAGCTTGGTGGTGGTGGTAGACAGGACGAACACTGAAGCTTTCTTT
cdr3_aa: CASSLVVVVDRTNTEAFF

v_call: TRBV7-9
j_call: TRBJ2-3
cdr3_length: 19
d_call: -
cdr3_nt: TGTGCCAGCAGCTTACTACCACATGGGGCAGGGCTTAGCACAGATACGCAGTATTTT
cdr3_aa: CASSLLPHGAGLSTDTQYF

v_call: TRBV5-1
j_call: TRBJ2-1
cdr3_length: 15
d_call: -
cdr3_nt: TGCGCCAGCAGCTTGAGGTCTTTCCTGGGGGATGAGCAGTTCTTC
cdr3_aa: CASSLRSFLGDEQFF

v_call: TRBV6-8
j_call: TRBJ2-7
cdr3_length: 13
d_call: -
cdr3_nt: TGTGCCAGCAGTTACTCGGGGGCCTACGAGCAGTACTTC
cdr3_aa: CASSYSGAYEQYF

v_call: TRBV30
j_call: TRBJ2-1
cdr3_length: 16
d_call: TRBD2
cdr3_nt: TGTGCCTGGAGGCCCCCGGGACTAGGGCATTACAATGAGCAGTTCTTC
cdr3_aa: CAWRPPGLGHYNEQFF

v_call: TRBV18
j_call: TRBJ1-4
cdr3_length: 14
d_call: -
cdr3_nt: TGTGCCAGCTCACTAGGAGTCACTAATGAAAAACTGTTTTTT
cdr3_aa: CASSLGVTNEKLFF

v_call: TRBV7-6
j_call: TRBJ1-5
cdr3_length: 15
d_call: TRBD1
cdr3_nt: TGTGCCAGCAGCTTAGGGGCAGGGGGCGGTCAGCCCCAGCATTTT
cdr3_aa: CASSLGAGGGQPQHF

v_call: TRBV2
j_call: TRBJ2-1
cdr3_length: 13
d_call: TRBD2
cdr3_nt: TGTGCCAGCGCCCTCCTAGCGGGGGATGAGCAGTTCTTC
cdr3_aa: CASALLAGDEQFF

v_call: TRBV6-5
j_call: TRBJ1-1
cdr3_length: 15
d_call: -
cdr3_nt: TGTGCCAGCAGTTACCTACCCATGGGGAACACTGAAGCTTTCTTT
cdr3_aa: CASSYLPMGNTEAFF

v_call: TRBV5-1
j_call: TRBJ2-5
cdr3_length: 14
d_call: -
cdr3_nt: TGCGCCAGCAGCTTCTCGGCAGGGGTAGAGACCCAGTACTTC
cdr3_aa: CASSFSAGVETQYF

v_call: TRBV6-5
j_call: TRBJ2-3
cdr3_length: 15
d_call: -
cdr3_nt: TGTGCCAGCAGTCGATCGGGACCCCATGCGAATACGCAGTATTTT
cdr3_aa: CASSRSGPHANTQYF

v_call: TRBV7-2
j_call: TRBJ2-7
cdr3_length: 13
d_call: -
cdr3_nt: TGTGCCAGCAGCCCGGGAACAGCTTTCTGGCAGTACTTC
cdr3_aa: CASSPGTAFWQYF

v_call: TRBV7-3
j_call: TRBJ2-3
cdr3_length: 14
d_call: -
cdr3_nt: TGTGCCAGCAGCTTAGTTAGCGTCGCAGATACGCAGTATTTT
cdr3_aa: CASSLVSVADTQYF

v_call: TRBV9
j_call: TRBJ2-7
cdr3_length: 15
d_call: TRBD2
cdr3_nt: TGTGCCAGCAGCGTAGAATTAGCGGGGATCAACGAGCAGTACTTC
cdr3_aa: CASSVELAGINEQYF

v_call: TRBV7-2
j_call: TRBJ2-1
cdr3_length: 16
d_call: -
cdr3_nt: TGTGCCAGCAGCTTAGGCCGGGTTAGCTCCTACAATGAGCAGTTCTTC
cdr3_aa: CASSLGRVSSYNEQFF

v_call: TRBV2
j_call: TRBJ2-5
cdr3_length: 15
d_call: -
cdr3_nt: TGTGCCAGCAGTGAAGCGTTAGGGGACCAAGAGACCCAGTACTTC
cdr3_aa: CASSEALGDQETQYF

v_call: TRBV4-1
j_call: TRBJ1-4
cdr3_length: 14
d_call: TRBD1
cdr3_nt: TGCGCCAGCAGTCGACAGGGAACTAATGAAAAACTGTTTTTT
cdr3_aa: CASSRQGTNEKLFF

v_call: TRBV28
j_call: TRBJ2-2
cdr3_length: 14
d_call: -
cdr3_nt: TGTGCCAGCAGTTTGGGTGGGTCCTCCGGGGAGCTGTTTTTT
cdr3_aa: CASSLGGSSGELFF

v_call: TRBV18
j_call: TRBJ2-1
cdr3_length: 15
d_call: -
cdr3_nt: TGTGCCAGCTCACCTCAGCTAGCCGGCTACAATGAGCAGTTCTTC
cdr3_aa: CASSPQLAGYNEQFF

v_call: TRBV9
j_call: TRBJ2-7
cdr3_length: 14
d_call: -
cdr3_nt: TGTGCCAGCAGCGTAGTCGGGAGCTCCTACGAGCAGTACTTC
cdr3_aa: CASSVVGSSYEQYF

v_call: TRBV11-3
j_call: TRBJ2-2
cdr3_length: 16
d_call: TRBD2
cdr3_nt: TGTGCCAGCAGCTCCGGACTAGCGGGTAACACCGGGGAGCTGTTTTTT
cdr3_aa: CASSSGLAGNTGELFF